A single sample is the source of the 3 T cell receptor beta chains below, sequenced in a study of STAT5B mutations in CD4+ large granular lymphocyte leukemia. Assay: immunoSEQ multiplex PCR; the TCRdb copy retains only in-frame clones and omits some. The top ten hold around 7% of the sample, which has roughly 34,000 clones, about 80% seen once. What was sequenced was CD4+ T cells from blood buffy coats. These receptors were collected from a human donor in good health.

The rearrangement uses TRBV5-1 and TRBJ2-3, with D unclear. The germline V gene has CDR1 SGHRS and CDR2 YFSETQ. The CDR3 runs to 14 residues. The V end was cut by 0 bases, the J end by 4 bases, with 9 bases between. CDR3 nucleotide sequence: TGCGCCAGCAGCTTGGATAGTCGCGCAGATACGCAGTATTTT. Its translation: CASSLDSRADTQYF.

The V gene is TRBV19, the J gene TRBJ2-7; 7 bases map to TRBD2. This CDR3 region has 15 residues. V dropped 0 bases and J dropped 0; count of bases not matched to a gene: 2. Looked up from germline, CDR1 is LNHDA and CDR2 is SQIVND (reference sequence). CDR3 amino acids: CASSIEGTTSYEQYF. The CDR3, as DNA: TGTGCCAGTAGTATAGAAGGGACTACCTCCTACGAGCAGTACTTC.

The chain has TRBV10-1 and TRBJ2-2; D gene ambiguous. This CDR3 is 14 amino acids long. V lost 0 bases, J lost 5 bases, and 7 bases lay in between. Germline lookup yields CDR1 WNHNN and CDR2 SYGVQD (reference sequence). The CDR3 is CASSESWDTGELFF. The CDR3 nucleotides read TGCGCCAGCAGTGAGTCTTGGGATACCGGGGAGCTGTTTTTT.